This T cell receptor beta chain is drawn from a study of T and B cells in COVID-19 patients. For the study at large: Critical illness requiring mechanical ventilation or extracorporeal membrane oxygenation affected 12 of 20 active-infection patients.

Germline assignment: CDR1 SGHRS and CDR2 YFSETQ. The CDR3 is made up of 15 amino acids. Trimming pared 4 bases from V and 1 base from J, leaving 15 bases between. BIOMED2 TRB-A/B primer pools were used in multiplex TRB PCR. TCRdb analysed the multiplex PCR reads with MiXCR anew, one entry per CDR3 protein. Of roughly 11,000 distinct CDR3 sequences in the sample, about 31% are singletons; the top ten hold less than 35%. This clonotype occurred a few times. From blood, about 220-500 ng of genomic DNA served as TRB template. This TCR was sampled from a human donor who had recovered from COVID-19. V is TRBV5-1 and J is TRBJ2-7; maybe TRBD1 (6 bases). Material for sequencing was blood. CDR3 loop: CASSREQGPSYEQYV. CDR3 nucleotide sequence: TGCGCCAGCAGCCGGGAACAGGGTCCTTCCTACGAGCAGTACGTC.